These 4 T cell receptor beta chains were sequenced from one sample in a study of beta chain features in type 1 diabetes. Study results and caveats: Type 1 diabetes patients had TCRB CDR3s that were shorter (moderately but significantly so) in all four CD4+ subsets.

All of the isolated RNA was reverse transcribed, so expressed TCRB transcripts were sequenced. Sequenced by immunoSEQ multiplex PCR; TCRdb stores in-frame clones only, minus some. The table lists roughly 50,000 clones, approximately 40% of them singletons. Their antigens are not known. Sample: stem cell memory CD4+ T cells from blood. The receptors come from a man aged 25-40 years with type 1 diabetes.

This clone was observed a few times. CDR3 in amino acids: CASSEGGRTDTQYF. CDR3 bases: TGTGCCAGCAGTGAAGGCGGGAGGACAGATACGCAGTATTTT. The V and J genes are TRBV2 and TRBJ2-3; 8 positions agree with TRBD2. V dropped 1 base and J dropped 3; count of bases not matched to a gene: 0. The CDR3 sequence is 14 residues long. Germline lookup yields CDR1 SNHLY and CDR2 FYNNEI.

The gene calls are TRBV11-2 and TRBJ1-1; unclear D gene. V lost 9 bases and J lost 2, with 13 bases in between. This CDR3 region has 13 residues. Germline V gives CDR1 SGHAT, CDR2 FQNNGV. Written as DNA, the CDR3 is TGTGCCAGTAACTCCGATCTTAACACTGAAGCTTTCTTT. It specifies CASNSDLNTEAFF.

The gene calls are TRBV5-6 and TRBJ2-5; possible D gene TRBD2, 6 bases. The CDR3 spans 16 residues. From germline, CDR1 is SGHDT and CDR2 YYEEEE. The V end was cut by 0 bases, the J end by 2 bases, with 14 bases between. CDR3 loop: CASSLVRGDQQETQYF. The DNA of the CDR3 is TGTGCCAGCAGCTTGGTCCGCGGGGATCAGCAAGAGACCCAGTACTTC.

The chain recombines TRBV6-5 with TRBJ2-1; 12 bases are shared with TRBD2. Trimming at V came to 5 bases and at J to 6 bases, leaving 5 bases not matched to a gene. This CDR3 comprises 15 residues. Germline lookup yields CDR1 MNHEY and CDR2 SVGAGI. In nucleotides, the CDR3 is TGTGCCAGCAGTAAACTAGCGGGAGGATTCAATGAGCAGTTCTTC. Its translation: CASSKLAGGFNEQFF.